This T cell receptor (beta chain) emerged from a study of lymphopenia after photon versus proton radiotherapy. Assay: immunoSEQ multiplex PCR; the TCRdb copy retains only in-frame clones and omits some. The data hold under 80,000 clones, with 70% to 90% observed a single time. CDR3 length: 13 residues. The ends were cut back, 4 bases at V and 5 bases at J, with 9 bases in the middle. The germline CDR1 and CDR2 sequences are KGHSH and LQKENI. This receptor was obtained from a man in his forties with gastric cancer. The rearrangement links TRBV18 to TRBJ2-1; perhaps TRBD2 as D (5 bases). The sequenced sample was peripheral blood, obtained from a patient treated with photon-based radiotherapy. This chain's CDR3 is CASSRAGDNEQFF. In DNA, the CDR3 is TGTGCCAGCTCACGGGCGGGTGACAATGAGCAGTTCTTC. The full variable domain, completed using reference TRBV18 and TRBJ2-1, is NAGVMQNPRHLVRRRGQEARLRCSPMKGHSHVYWYRQLPEEGLKFMVYLQKENIIDESGMPKERFSAEFPKEGPSILRIQQVVRGDSAAYFCASSRAGDNEQFFGPGTRLTVL.